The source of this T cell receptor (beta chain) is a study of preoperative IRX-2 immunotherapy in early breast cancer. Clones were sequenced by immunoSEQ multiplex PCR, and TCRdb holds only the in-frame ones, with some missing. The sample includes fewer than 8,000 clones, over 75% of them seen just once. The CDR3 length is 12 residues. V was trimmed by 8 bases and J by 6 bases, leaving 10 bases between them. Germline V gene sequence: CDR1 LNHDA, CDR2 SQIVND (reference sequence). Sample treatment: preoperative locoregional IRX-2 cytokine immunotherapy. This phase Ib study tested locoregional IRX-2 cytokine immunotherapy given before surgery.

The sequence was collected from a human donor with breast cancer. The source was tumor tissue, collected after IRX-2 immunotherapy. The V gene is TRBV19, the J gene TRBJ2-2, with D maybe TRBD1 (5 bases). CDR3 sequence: CASGQGSGELFF. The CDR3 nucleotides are TGTGCCAGTGGTCAGGGATCCGGGGAGCTGTTTTTT. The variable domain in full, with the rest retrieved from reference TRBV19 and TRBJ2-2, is DGGITQSPKYLFRKEGQNVTLSCEQNLNHDAMYWYRQDPGQGLRLIYYSQIVNDFQKGDIAEGYSVSREKKESFPLTVTSAQKNPTAFYLCASGQGSGELFFGEGSRLTVL.